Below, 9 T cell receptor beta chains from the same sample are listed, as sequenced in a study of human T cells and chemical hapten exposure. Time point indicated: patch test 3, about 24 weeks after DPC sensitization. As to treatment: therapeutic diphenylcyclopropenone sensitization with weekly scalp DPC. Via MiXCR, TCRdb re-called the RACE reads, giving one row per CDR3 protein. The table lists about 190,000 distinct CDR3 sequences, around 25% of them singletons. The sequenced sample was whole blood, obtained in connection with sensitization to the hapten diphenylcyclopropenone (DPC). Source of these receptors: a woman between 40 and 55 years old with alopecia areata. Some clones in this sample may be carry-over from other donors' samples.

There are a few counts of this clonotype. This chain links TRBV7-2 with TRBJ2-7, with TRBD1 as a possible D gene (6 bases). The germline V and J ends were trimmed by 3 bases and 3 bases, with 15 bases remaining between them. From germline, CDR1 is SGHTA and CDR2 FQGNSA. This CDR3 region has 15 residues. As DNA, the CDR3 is TGTGCCAGCAGCTTTCGCAGGGGTGTGGGCTACGAGCAGTACTTC. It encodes CASSFRRGVGYEQYF. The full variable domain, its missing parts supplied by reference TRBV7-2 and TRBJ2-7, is GAGVSQSPSNKVTEKGKDVELRCDPISGHTALYWYRQSLGQGLEFLIYFQGNSAPDKSGLPSDRFSAERTGGSVSTLTIQRTQQEDSAVYLCASSFRRGVGYEQYFGPGTRLTVT.

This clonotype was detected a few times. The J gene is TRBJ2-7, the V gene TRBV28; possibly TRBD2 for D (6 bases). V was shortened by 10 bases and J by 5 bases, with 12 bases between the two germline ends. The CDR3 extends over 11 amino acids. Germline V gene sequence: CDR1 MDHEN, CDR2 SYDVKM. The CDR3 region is CATKPGDEQYF. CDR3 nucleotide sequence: TGTGCCACCAAACCGGGGGACGAGCAGTACTTC.

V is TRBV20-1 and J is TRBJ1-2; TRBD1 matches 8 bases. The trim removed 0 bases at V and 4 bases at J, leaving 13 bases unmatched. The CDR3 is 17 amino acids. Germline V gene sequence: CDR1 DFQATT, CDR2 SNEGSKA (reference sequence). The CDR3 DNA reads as TGCAGTGCTAGAGAGACCCCGCCGGGACAGGCTCTCTATGGCTACACCTTC. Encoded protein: CSARETPPGQALYGYTF.

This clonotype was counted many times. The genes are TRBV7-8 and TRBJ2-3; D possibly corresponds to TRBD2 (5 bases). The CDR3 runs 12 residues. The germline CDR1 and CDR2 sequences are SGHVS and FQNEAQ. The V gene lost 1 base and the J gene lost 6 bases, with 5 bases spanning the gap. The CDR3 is CASSLGRDTQYF. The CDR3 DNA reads TGTGCCAGCAGCTTAGGGAGGGATACGCAGTATTTT.

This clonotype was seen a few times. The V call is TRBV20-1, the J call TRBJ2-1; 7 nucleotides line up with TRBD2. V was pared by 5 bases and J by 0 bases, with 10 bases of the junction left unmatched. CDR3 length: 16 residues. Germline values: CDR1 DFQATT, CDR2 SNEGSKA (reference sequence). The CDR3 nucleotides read TGCAGTGCTGGGGTACCTAGCGGCAGCTCCTACAATGAGCAGTTCTTC. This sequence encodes CSAGVPSGSSYNEQFF.

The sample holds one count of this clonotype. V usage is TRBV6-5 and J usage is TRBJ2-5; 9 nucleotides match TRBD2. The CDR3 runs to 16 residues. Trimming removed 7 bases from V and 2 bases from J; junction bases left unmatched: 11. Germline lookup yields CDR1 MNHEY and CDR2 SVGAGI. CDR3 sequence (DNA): TGTGCCAGCACCCGAGGCAGAGCGGGAGGTCAAGAGACCCAGTACTTC. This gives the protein CASTRGRAGGQETQYF.

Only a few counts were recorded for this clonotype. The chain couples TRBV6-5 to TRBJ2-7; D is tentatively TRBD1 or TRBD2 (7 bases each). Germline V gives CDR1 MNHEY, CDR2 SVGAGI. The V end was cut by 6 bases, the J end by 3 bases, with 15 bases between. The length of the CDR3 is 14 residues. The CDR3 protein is CASSHQGGFYEQYF. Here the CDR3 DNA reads TGTGCCAGCAGCCATCAGGGGGGGTTCTACGAGCAGTACTTC.

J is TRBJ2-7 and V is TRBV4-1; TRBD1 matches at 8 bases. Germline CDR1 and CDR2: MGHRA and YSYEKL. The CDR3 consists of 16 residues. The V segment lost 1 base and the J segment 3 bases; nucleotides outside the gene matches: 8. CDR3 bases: TGCGCCAGCAGCCAAGGCCTCACAGGGGGGCACTACGAGCAGTACTTC. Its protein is CASSQGLTGGHYEQYF.

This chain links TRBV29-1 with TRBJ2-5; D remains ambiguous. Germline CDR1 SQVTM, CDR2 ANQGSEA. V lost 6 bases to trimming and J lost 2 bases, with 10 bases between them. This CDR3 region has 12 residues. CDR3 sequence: CSVQRIQETQYF. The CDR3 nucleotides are TGCAGCGTCCAAAGAATACAAGAGACCCAGTACTTC.